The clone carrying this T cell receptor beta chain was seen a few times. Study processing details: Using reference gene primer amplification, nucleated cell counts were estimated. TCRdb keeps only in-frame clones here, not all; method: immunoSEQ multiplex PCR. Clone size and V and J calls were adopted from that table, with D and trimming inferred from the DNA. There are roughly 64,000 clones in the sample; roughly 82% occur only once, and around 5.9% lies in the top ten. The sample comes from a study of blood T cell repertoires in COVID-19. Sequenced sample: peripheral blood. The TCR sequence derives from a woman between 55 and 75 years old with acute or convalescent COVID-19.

The CDR3 sequence: CARGLVLSTKDTEAFF. The CDR3 DNA follows: TGCGCCAGGGGACTGGTGCTCTCGACTAAGGACACTGAAGCTTTCTTT. The chain links TRBV10-1 to TRBJ1-1, with D possibly TRBD1 on 5 matching bases. The V end lost 9 bases, the J end lost 3 bases, and 23 bases lay between the germline ends. The CDR3 has 16 residues. The germline V gene encodes CDR1 WNHNN and CDR2 SYGVQD (reference sequence).